The source of this T cell receptor beta chain is a study of shared clonotypes between healthy human individuals. V shed 5 bases and J 7 bases; nucleotides not matched to a gene: 12. Looked up from germline, CDR1 is GTSNPN and CDR2 is SVGIG (reference sequence). The CDR3 covers 15 residues. TCRdb keeps only in-frame clones here, not all; method: immunoSEQ multiplex PCR. The sample contains around 2.3 million clones, around 95% of which appear only once. The chain employs TRBV30 and TRBJ2-7, with 12 nucleotides matching TRBD1. Input material: naive CD4+ T cells sorted from blood. The subset: CD45RA+ positively selected. The receptor was isolated from a man aged 18 to 29 in good health. The CDR3 sequence: CAWSTGQGAMKEQYF. Written as DNA, the CDR3 is TGTGCCTGGTCAACGGGACAGGGGGCGATGAAGGAGCAGTACTTC.